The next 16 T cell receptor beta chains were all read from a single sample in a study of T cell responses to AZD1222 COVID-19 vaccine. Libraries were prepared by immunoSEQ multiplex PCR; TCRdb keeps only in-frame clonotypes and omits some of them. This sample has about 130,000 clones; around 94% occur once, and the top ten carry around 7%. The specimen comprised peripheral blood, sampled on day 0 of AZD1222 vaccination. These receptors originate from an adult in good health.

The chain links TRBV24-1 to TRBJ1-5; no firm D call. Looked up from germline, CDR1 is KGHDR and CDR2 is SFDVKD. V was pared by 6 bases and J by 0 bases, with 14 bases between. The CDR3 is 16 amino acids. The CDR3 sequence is CATSMIRKNSNQPQHF. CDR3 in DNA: TGTGCCACCAGTATGATAAGGAAGAATAGCAATCAGCCCCAGCATTTT.

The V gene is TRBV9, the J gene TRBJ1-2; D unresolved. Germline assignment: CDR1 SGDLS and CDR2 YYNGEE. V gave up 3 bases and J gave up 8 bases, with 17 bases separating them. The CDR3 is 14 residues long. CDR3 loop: CASSARPWGDGYTF. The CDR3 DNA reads TGTGCCAGCAGCGCCCGGCCCTGGGGAGACGGCTACACCTTC.

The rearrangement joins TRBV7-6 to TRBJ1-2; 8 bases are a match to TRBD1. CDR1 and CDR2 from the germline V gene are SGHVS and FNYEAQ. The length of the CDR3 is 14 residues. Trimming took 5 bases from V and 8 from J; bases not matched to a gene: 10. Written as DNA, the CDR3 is TGTGCCAGCAGCCCGGGACAGGCGAATCGGGGCTACACCTTC. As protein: CASSPGQANRGYTF.

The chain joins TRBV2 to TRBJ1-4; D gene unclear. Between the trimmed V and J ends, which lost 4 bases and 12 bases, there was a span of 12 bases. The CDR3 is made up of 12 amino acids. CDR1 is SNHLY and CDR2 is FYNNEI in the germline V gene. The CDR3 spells CASSVSRSELFF. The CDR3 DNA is TGTGCCAGCAGTGTTTCTCGGTCGGAACTGTTTTTT.

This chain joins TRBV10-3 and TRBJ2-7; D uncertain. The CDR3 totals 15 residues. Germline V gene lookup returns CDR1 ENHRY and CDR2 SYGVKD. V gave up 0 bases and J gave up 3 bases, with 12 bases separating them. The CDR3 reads CAISESMGPIYEQYF. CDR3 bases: TGTGCCATCAGTGAGTCGATGGGTCCTATCTACGAGCAGTACTTC.

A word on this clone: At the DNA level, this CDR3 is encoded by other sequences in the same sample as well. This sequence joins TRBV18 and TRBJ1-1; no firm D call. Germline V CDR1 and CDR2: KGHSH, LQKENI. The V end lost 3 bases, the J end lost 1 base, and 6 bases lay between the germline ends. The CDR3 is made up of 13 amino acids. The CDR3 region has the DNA TGTGCCAGCTCACCCGGGCAGAACACTGAAGCTTTCTTT. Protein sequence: CASSPGQNTEAFF.

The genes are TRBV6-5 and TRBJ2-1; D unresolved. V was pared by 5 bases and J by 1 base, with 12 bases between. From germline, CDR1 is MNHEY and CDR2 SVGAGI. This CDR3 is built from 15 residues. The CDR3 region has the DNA TGTGCCAGCAGTCCGCTAGGTGCTTCCTACAATGAGCAGTTCTTC. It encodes CASSPLGASYNEQFF.

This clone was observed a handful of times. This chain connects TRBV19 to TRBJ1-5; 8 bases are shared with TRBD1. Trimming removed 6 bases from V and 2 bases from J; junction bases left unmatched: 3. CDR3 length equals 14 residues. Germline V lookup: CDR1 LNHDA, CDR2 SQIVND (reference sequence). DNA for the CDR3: TGTGCCAGTAGCGGACAGGGTGGCAATCAGCCCCAGCATTTT. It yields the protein CASSGQGGNQPQHF.

The CDR3 spells CASSLSTRQGANTEAFF. The CDR3 DNA is TGCGCCAGCAGCTTGAGTACCCGACAGGGGGCGAACACTGAAGCTTTCTTT. The chain carries TRBV5-1 and TRBJ1-1; 10 positions agree with TRBD1. Germline-derived CDR1 and CDR2 are SGHRS and YFSETQ. The trim removed 1 base at V and 1 base at J, leaving 7 bases unmatched. CDR3 length equals 17 residues.

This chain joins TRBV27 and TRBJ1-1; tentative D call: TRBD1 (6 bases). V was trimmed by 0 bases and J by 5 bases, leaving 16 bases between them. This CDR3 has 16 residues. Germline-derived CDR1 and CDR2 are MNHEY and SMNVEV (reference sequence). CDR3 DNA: TGTGCCAGCAGTTTATCGGGTTGGGGGGCGCGTACTGAAGCTTTCTTT. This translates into CASSLSGWGARTEAFF.

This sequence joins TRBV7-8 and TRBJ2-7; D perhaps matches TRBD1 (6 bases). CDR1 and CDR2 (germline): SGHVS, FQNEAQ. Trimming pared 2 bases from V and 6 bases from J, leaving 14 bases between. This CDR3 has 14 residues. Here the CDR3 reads CASSLQGRGFEQYF. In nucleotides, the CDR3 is TGTGCCAGCAGCTTACAGGGGAGAGGGTTCGAGCAGTACTTC.

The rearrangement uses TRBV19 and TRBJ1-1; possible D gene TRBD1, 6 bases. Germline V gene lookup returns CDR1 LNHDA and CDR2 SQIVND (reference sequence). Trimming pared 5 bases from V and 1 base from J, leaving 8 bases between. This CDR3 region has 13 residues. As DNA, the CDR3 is TGTGCCAGTAGTCAACAGGGGAACACTGAAGCTTTCTTT. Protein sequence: CASSQQGNTEAFF. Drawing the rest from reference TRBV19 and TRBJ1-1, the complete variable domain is DGGITQSPKYLFRKEGQNVTLSCEQNLNHDAMYWYRQDPGQGLRLIYYSQIVNDFQKGDIAEGYSVSREKKESFPLTVTSAQKNPTAFYLCASSQQGNTEAFFGQGTRLTVV.

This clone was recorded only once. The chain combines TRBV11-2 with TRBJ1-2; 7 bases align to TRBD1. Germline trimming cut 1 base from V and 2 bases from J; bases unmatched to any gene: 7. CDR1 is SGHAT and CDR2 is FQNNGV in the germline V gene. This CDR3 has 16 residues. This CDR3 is CASSLVRDSRNYGYTF. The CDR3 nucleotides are TGTGCCAGCAGCTTAGTCCGGGACAGCCGCAACTATGGCTACACCTTC.

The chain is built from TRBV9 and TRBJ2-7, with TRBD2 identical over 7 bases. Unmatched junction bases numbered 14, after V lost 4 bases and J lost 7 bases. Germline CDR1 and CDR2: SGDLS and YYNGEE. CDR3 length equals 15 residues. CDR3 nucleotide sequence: TGTGCCAGCAGCACCCTAGCGGCCCCCCCCTCGGAGCAGTACTTC. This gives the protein CASSTLAAPPSEQYF.

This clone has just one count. The CDR3 coding sequence is TGTGCCAGCAGCCAAGGTGGGCCGAGCTCCTACGAGCAGTACTTC. It translates to CASSQGGPSSYEQYF. V is TRBV3-1 (or the pseudogene TRBV3-2) and J is TRBJ2-7; no definite D call. The V end lost 1 base, the J end lost 0 bases, and 10 bases lay between the germline ends. Germline loops: CDR1 LGHDT, CDR2 YNNKEL (reference sequence). The CDR3 extends over 15 amino acids.

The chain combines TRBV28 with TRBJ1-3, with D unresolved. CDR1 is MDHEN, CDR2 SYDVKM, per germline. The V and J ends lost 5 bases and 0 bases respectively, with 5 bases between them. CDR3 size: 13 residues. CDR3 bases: TGTGCCAGCAGTCCGGGCTCTGGAAACACCATATATTTT. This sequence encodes CASSPGSGNTIYF.